Below are 32 T cell receptor beta chains sequenced from a single sample in a study of CD8 T cells in Susac syndrome. Reverse transcription used roughly 0.5 to 1 ug RNA and random hexamers. TCRdb independently ran MiXCR on the immunoSEQ multiplex PCR reads; one entry per CDR3 protein. The table lists roughly 150,000 distinct CDR3 sequences, 90% to 96% of them singletons. Sequenced input: CD4+ T cells from PBMCs. These receptors were taken from a human donor with Susac syndrome.

The chain employs TRBV20-1 and TRBJ2-2, with 8 bases fitting TRBD1. The CDR3 is 14 residues long. Germline CDR1 reads DFQATT; CDR2 reads SNEGSKA (reference sequence). V lost 5 bases and J lost 1; bases outside the gene matches: 3. CDR3: CSAGTGKNTGELFF. In DNA form, the CDR3 reads TGCAGTGCTGGGACAGGAAAGAACACCGGGGAGCTGTTTTTT.

The sample holds one count of this clonotype. This chain links TRBV7-9 with TRBJ2-5, with D unclear. Trimming cost V 4 bases and J 4 bases, with 16 bases left between them. Germline V lookup: CDR1 SEHNR, CDR2 FQNEAQ (reference sequence). The CDR3 contains 15 residues. This CDR3 is CASSSSSGRIETQYF. As DNA, the CDR3 is TGTGCCAGCAGCTCCTCCTCCGGTAGAATAGAGACCCAGTACTTC.

The chain is built from TRBV14 and TRBJ2-7; 7 nucleotides line up with TRBD2. The CDR3 runs to 16 residues. J lost 6 bases, V lost 2 bases, and 13 bases had no gene match. CDR1 SGHDN and CDR2 FVKESK come from the germline V gene. DNA for the CDR3: TGTGCCAGCAGCCAAAGGAGCGGGACCAGCAGTGGCGAGCAGTACTTC. Translated, it gives CASSQRSGTSSGEQYF.

V usage is TRBV7-3 and J usage is TRBJ1-6; the D is unclear. V was clipped by 5 bases and J by 8 bases, with 16 bases between them. The CDR3 extends over 15 amino acids. Germline V lookup: CDR1 SGHTA, CDR2 FQGTGA. This CDR3 reads CASSQRAGNHSPLHF. As DNA, the CDR3 is TGTGCCAGCAGCCAAAGGGCCGGGAATCATTCACCCCTCCACTTT.

The V gene is TRBV27, the J gene TRBJ1-2; no definite D call. The CDR3 spans 16 residues. Germline CDR1 MNHEY, CDR2 SMNVEV (reference sequence). V was trimmed by 4 bases and J by 2 bases, leaving 17 bases between them. CDR3 region: CASSWGVGEPNYGYTF. The CDR3 nucleotides are TGTGCCAGCAGTTGGGGAGTGGGTGAACCCAACTATGGCTACACCTTC.

The CDR3 is CASSLPGHLSYEQYF. The CDR3 DNA follows: TGTGCCAGCAGTTTGCCTGGTCACCTCTCCTACGAGCAGTACTTC. J is TRBJ2-7 and V is TRBV28; D is unclear. The ends were cut back, 3 bases at V and 0 bases at J, with 12 bases in the middle. This CDR3 is built from 15 residues. The V gene's germline CDR1 is MDHEN and CDR2 SYDVKM.

The V gene is TRBV15, the J gene TRBJ2-1; TRBD2 agrees at 11 bases. Germline V CDR1 and CDR2: LNHNV, YYDKDF (reference sequence). The trim removed 0 bases at V and 9 bases at J, leaving 1 base unmatched. The CDR3 is made up of 14 amino acids. The DNA for the CDR3 is TGTGCCACCAGCAGAGATACTAGCGGGAGTGAGCAGTTCTTC. Its protein is CATSRDTSGSEQFF.

The J gene is TRBJ2-7, the V gene TRBV10-3; D not resolved. The germline CDR1 and CDR2 sequences are ENHRY and SYGVKD. V lost 5 bases and J lost 7, with 18 bases in between. CDR3 length: 14 amino acids. DNA of the CDR3: TGTGCCATCAGTCCCGAGACATCGGTTTTGGAGCAGTACTTC. Amino acids: CAISPETSVLEQYF.

The rearrangement joins TRBV28 to TRBJ2-7; D possibly matches TRBD1 or TRBD2 (5 bases each). The ends were cut back, 5 bases at V and 2 bases at J, with 19 bases in the middle. Germline-derived CDR1 and CDR2 are MDHEN and SYDVKM. The CDR3 is made up of 16 amino acids. DNA of the CDR3: TGTGCCAGCAGTCCGACCGCTGGGGGAACGACCTACGAGCAGTACTTC. Translating it yields CASSPTAGGTTYEQYF.

The DNA for the CDR3 is TGCAGTGCTCACCTACAGGGCGCGGCTGAAGCTTTCTTT. It yields the protein CSAHLQGAAEAFF. The chain carries TRBV20-1 and TRBJ1-1, with a tentative D call TRBD1 (6 bases). The germline V gene encodes CDR1 DFQATT and CDR2 SNEGSKA (reference sequence). The CDR3 contains 13 residues. Deletions cut 5 bases from V and 6 bases from J, with 16 bases between.

V gene TRBV5-1 combines with J gene TRBJ2-7; no clear D gene. The CDR3 runs to 15 residues. V was clipped by 5 bases and J by 0 bases, with 15 bases between them. CDR1 and CDR2 (germline): SGHRS, YFSETQ. CDR3 nucleotide sequence: TGCGCCAGCAGACAAGGTACACCCTTCTCCTACGAGCAGTACTTC. It codes for CASRQGTPFSYEQYF.

This chain uses TRBV14 with TRBJ1-2; weak D call: TRBD1 (6 bases). CDR1 and CDR2 (germline): SGHDN, FVKESK. With 1 base removed from V and 5 bases from J, the gap between germline ends came to 14 bases. This CDR3 comprises 15 residues. For the CDR3, the DNA is TGTGCCAGCAGCCAAGTGGGCTTTCAGGGGTATGGCTACACCTTC. It encodes CASSQVGFQGYGYTF.

The V and J genes are TRBV28 and TRBJ2-7, with TRBD2 as a possible D gene (6 bases). Germline-derived CDR1 and CDR2 are MDHEN and SYDVKM. Trimming removed 11 bases from V and 9 bases from J, with 20 bases in between. The CDR3 runs 12 residues. CDR3 bases: TGTGCCTCTAGGGAAGGGAGGATGGCGCAGTACTTC. Its protein product is CASREGRMAQYF.

This sequence joins TRBV7-2 and TRBJ1-5; the match to TRBD1 covers 8 bases. The V gene's germline CDR1 is SGHTA and CDR2 FQGNSA. V shed 3 bases and J 1 base; nucleotides not matched to a gene: 5. This CDR3 region has 16 residues. The CDR3 spells CASSFQGALSNQPQHF. DNA of the CDR3: TGTGCCAGCAGCTTTCAGGGGGCGTTAAGCAATCAGCCCCAGCATTTT.

The chain links TRBV18 to TRBJ1-1, with D hard to call. The CDR3 is 13 amino acids. V lost 2 bases and J lost 0, with 4 bases in between. The germline CDR1 and CDR2 sequences are KGHSH and LQKENI. In DNA, the CDR3 is TGTGCCAGCTCACCATCCCTGAACACTGAAGCTTTCTTT. Amino acids: CASSPSLNTEAFF.

The CDR3 loop reads CASSPKGPETQYF. CDR3 DNA sequence: TGTGCCAGCTCACCCAAGGGACCGGAGACCCAGTACTTC. This chain connects TRBV18 to TRBJ2-5; either TRBD1 or TRBD2 may supply D (5 bases each). The V gene's germline CDR1 is KGHSH and CDR2 LQKENI. The V end was cut by 3 bases, the J end by 5 bases, with 10 bases between. The CDR3 loop spans 13 amino acids. The full variable domain, rest sourced from reference TRBV18 and TRBJ2-5, is NAGVMQNPRHLVRRRGQEARLRCSPMKGHSHVYWYRQLPEEGLKFMVYLQKENIIDESGMPKERFSAEFPKEGPSILRIQQVVRGDSAAYFCASSPKGPETQYFGPGTRLLVL.

V usage is TRBV20-1 and J usage is TRBJ2-5; D possibly corresponds to TRBD1 (5 bases). CDR1 and CDR2 from the germline V gene are DFQATT and SNEGSKA (reference sequence). V lost 6 bases and J 0 bases, leaving 14 bases between the germline ends. CDR3 length: 14 amino acids. The CDR3 region is CSARRAAYQETQYF. The CDR3 nucleotides are TGCAGTGCCCGCAGGGCCGCGTACCAAGAGACCCAGTACTTC.

The V gene is TRBV12-5, the J gene TRBJ2-7, with 8 bases fitting TRBD1. V dropped 6 bases and J dropped 5; count of bases not matched to a gene: 9. Germline V lookup: CDR1 LGHNT, CDR2 FRNRAP. CDR3 length equals 14 residues. CDR3 loop: CASGTTGAGHEQYF. CDR3 bases: TGTGCTAGTGGGACGACAGGGGCTGGGCACGAGCAGTACTTC.

The chain couples TRBV6-5 to TRBJ1-5; a possible D gene is TRBD1 (6 bases). Deletions cut 5 bases from V and 5 bases from J, with 16 bases between. Germline V lookup: CDR1 MNHEY, CDR2 SVGAGI. The CDR3 is 15 amino acids. This CDR3 is CASSSSGQSDQPQHF. CDR3 sequence (DNA): TGTGCCAGCAGTAGTTCCGGACAGAGTGATCAGCCCCAGCATTTT.

The rearrangement links TRBV5-4 to TRBJ2-5; possible D gene TRBD2, 6 bases. With 3 bases removed from V and 3 bases from J, the gap between germline ends came to 12 bases. Germline-derived CDR1 and CDR2 are SGHNT and YYREEE (reference sequence). This CDR3 is built from 14 residues. DNA of the CDR3: TGTGCCAGCAGCTCCGGGGGAAGGAAAGAGACCCAGTACTTC. This gives the protein CASSSGGRKETQYF.

The V call is TRBV7-9, the J call TRBJ2-2, with D possibly matching TRBD1 (6 bases). The CDR3 sequence is 12 residues long. The V and J ends lost 8 bases and 7 bases respectively, with 11 bases between them. Germline V gene lookup returns CDR1 SEHNR and CDR2 FQNEAQ (reference sequence). CDR3 sequence reads: CASQGSVGELFF. The CDR3 nucleotides are TGTGCCAGCCAGGGGAGTGTCGGGGAGCTGTTTTTT.

The CDR3 region is CASSADRGTEAFF. For the CDR3, the DNA is TGTGCCAGCAGCGCCGACAGGGGCACTGAAGCTTTCTTT. V and J are TRBV9 and TRBJ1-1, with TRBD1 identical over 8 bases. Germline V gives CDR1 SGDLS, CDR2 YYNGEE. This CDR3 has 13 residues. V was clipped by 3 bases and J by 4 bases; unmatched bases: 2.

The rearrangement links TRBV5-1 to TRBJ1-5; possible D gene TRBD1, 5 bases. This CDR3 contains 14 residues. Per germline, CDR1 SGHRS and CDR2 YFSETQ. The V end lost 0 bases, the J end lost 6 bases, and 10 bases lay between the germline ends. The CDR3 loop is CASSLVSGGQPQHF. The CDR3 nucleotides read TGCGCCAGCAGCTTGGTTTCCGGGGGTCAGCCCCAGCATTTT.

The V and J genes are TRBV29-1 and TRBJ1-6, with D maybe TRBD1 (6 bases). Germline lookup yields CDR1 SQVTM and CDR2 ANQGSEA. The CDR3 runs to 11 residues. In DNA form, the CDR3 reads TGCAACAACGGGCAGGGGCGGCCCCTCCACTTT. Amino acids: CNNGQGRPLHF.

The chain employs TRBV18 and TRBJ2-1, with no clear D. The germline V gene has CDR1 KGHSH and CDR2 LQKENI. V was cut by 6 bases and J by 5 bases, with 11 bases left in between. The CDR3 is 13 amino acids. In DNA form, the CDR3 reads TGTGCCAGCTCCCCGGGTCCTGACAATGAGCAGTTCTTC. Residues: CASSPGPDNEQFF.

This chain joins TRBV25-1 and TRBJ1-5; D gene unclear. Germline V lookup: CDR1 MGHDK, CDR2 SYGVNS. V was trimmed by 4 bases and J by 4 bases, leaving 14 bases between them. CDR3 size: 15 residues. The CDR3 protein is CASSVSNSGNQPQHF. As DNA, the CDR3 is TGTGCCAGCAGTGTTTCTAACTCGGGGAATCAGCCCCAGCATTTT.

The chain links TRBV5-1 to TRBJ2-1; TRBD2 matches at 9 bases. V gave up 4 bases and J gave up 5 bases; unmatched junction bases: 7. Germline V gene sequence: CDR1 SGHRS, CDR2 YFSETQ. CDR3 length equals 15 residues. DNA for the CDR3: TGCGCCAGCAGCGAGACTAGCGGCAATCACAATGAGCAGTTCTTC. Its protein product is CASSETSGNHNEQFF.

The gene calls are TRBV28 and TRBJ2-5, with TRBD1 matching over 7 bases. Germline V lookup: CDR1 MDHEN, CDR2 SYDVKM. Germline trimming cut 6 bases from V and 4 bases from J; bases unmatched to any gene: 8. The CDR3 extends over 14 amino acids. Here the CDR3 reads CASSRGTDLETQYF. The CDR3 DNA reads TGTGCCAGCAGCCGTGGGACAGACCTAGAGACCCAGTACTTC.

The chain links TRBV2 to TRBJ2-7, with D perhaps TRBD2 (6 bases). Trimming removed 6 bases from V and 1 base from J, with 13 bases in between. Per the germline V gene, CDR1 is SNHLY and CDR2 is FYNNEI. This CDR3 is 14 amino acids long. CDR3 sequence (DNA): TGTGCCAGCAGACCCCAGGCGGGATCCTACGAGCAGTACTTC. It is translated as CASRPQAGSYEQYF.

This chain connects TRBV6-5 to TRBJ2-7, with unresolved D. The CDR3 is made up of 13 amino acids. The V end lost 6 bases, the J end lost 0 bases, and 9 bases lay between the germline ends. CDR1 and CDR2 from the germline V gene are MNHEY and SVGAGI. The CDR3 DNA sequence: TGTGCCAGCAGACAACAATTCTCCTACGAGCAGTACTTC. It translates to CASRQQFSYEQYF.

This clonotype is a singleton in its sample. The germline gene is not matched at one end of the junction; a read error may be the cause. This chain uses TRBV6-6 with TRBJ2-1; D is possibly TRBD1 (7 bases). The CDR3 sequence is 13 residues long. Germline loops: CDR1 MNHNY, CDR2 SVGAGI (reference sequence). CDR3 sequence (DNA): TGTGCCAGCAGGGAATACGCGACAGGGAGGTGGCTCTTC. It encodes CASREYATGRWLF.

The chain has TRBV28 and TRBJ2-5, with 7 bases matching TRBD1. This CDR3 has 14 amino acids. Germline V gene lookup returns CDR1 MDHEN and CDR2 SYDVKM. V trimming: 5 bases; J trimming: 5 bases; junction bases outside the gene matches: 8. CDR3 protein: CASSEPTGSETQYF. In nucleotides, the CDR3 is TGTGCCAGCAGTGAGCCGACAGGGAGCGAGACCCAGTACTTC.